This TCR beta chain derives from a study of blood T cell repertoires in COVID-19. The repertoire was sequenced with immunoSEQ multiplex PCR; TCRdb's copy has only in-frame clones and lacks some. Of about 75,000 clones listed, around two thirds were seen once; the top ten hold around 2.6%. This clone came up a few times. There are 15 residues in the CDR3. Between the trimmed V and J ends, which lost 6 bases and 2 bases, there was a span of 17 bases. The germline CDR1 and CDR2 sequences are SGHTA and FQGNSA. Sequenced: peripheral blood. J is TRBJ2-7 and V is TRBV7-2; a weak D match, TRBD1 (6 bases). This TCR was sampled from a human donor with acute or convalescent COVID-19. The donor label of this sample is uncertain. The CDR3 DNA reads TGTGCCAGCAGTTCGAATTTTCCAGGGGCCTACGAGCAGTACGTC. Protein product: CASSSNFPGAYEQYV.